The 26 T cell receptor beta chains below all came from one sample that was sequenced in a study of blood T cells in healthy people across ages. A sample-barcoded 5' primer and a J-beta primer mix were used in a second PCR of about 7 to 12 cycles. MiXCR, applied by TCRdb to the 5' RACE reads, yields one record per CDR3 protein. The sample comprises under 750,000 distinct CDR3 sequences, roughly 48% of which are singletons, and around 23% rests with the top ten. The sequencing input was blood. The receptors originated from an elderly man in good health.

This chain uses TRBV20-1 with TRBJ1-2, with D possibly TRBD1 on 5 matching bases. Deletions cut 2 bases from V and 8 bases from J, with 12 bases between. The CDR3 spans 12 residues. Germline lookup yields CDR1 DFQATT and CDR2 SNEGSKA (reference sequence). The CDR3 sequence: CSARTGGSGYTF. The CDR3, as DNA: TGCAGTGCTAGAACGGGGGGTTCGGGCTACACCTTC.

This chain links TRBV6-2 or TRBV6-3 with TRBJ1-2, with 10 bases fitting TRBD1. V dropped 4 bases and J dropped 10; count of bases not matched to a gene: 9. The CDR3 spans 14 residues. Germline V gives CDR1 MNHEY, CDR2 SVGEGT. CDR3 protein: CASSFRTGTGAYTF. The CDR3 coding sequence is TGTGCCAGCAGTTTTCGAACCGGGACAGGGGCCTACACCTTC.

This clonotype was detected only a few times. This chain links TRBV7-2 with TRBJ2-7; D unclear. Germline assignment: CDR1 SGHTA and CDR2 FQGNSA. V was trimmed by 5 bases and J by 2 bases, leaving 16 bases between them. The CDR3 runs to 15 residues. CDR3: CASSLTRLKPYEQYF. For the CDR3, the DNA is TGTGCCAGCAGCCTCACGAGACTTAAACCCTACGAGCAGTACTTC.

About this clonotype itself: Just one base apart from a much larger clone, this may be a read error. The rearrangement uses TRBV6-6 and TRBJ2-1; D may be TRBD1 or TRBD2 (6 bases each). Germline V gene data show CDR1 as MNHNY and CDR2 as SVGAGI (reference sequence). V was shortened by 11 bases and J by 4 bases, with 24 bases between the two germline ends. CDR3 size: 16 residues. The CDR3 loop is CAGTSARGLAYNEQFF. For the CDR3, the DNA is TGTGCCGGCACATCAGCCCGGGGGCTAGCGTACAATGAGCAGTTCTTC.

As DNA, the CDR3 is TGTGCCACCAGTGATGGACTAGCGGGCCTCCACACAGATACGCAGTATTTT. It is translated as CATSDGLAGLHTDTQYF. The rearrangement joins TRBV24-1 to TRBJ2-3; 11 bases are shared with TRBD2. This CDR3 has 17 residues. CDR1 is KGHDR, CDR2 SFDVKD, per germline. Trimming took 3 bases from V and 2 from J; bases not matched to a gene: 6.

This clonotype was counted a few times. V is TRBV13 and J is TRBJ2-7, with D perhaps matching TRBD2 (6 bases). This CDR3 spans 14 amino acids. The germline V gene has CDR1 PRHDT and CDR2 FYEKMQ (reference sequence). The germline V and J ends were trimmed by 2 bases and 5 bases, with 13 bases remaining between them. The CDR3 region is CASSLQWGVDEQYF. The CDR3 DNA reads TGTGCCAGCAGCTTACAGTGGGGGGTCGACGAGCAGTACTTC.

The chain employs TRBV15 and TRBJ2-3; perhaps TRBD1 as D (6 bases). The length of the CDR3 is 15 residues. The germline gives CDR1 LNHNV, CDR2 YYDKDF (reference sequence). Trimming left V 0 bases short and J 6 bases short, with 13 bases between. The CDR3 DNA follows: TGTGCCACCAGCAGAGAGACAGGATGGGGGGATACGCAGTATTTT. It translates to CATSRETGWGDTQYF.

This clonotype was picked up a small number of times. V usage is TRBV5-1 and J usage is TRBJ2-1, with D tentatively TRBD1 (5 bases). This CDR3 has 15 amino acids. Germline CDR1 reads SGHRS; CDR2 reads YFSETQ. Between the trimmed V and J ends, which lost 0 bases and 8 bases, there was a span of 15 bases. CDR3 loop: CASSLESGLSDEQFF. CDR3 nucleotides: TGCGCCAGCAGCTTGGAATCAGGGTTATCCGATGAGCAGTTCTTC.

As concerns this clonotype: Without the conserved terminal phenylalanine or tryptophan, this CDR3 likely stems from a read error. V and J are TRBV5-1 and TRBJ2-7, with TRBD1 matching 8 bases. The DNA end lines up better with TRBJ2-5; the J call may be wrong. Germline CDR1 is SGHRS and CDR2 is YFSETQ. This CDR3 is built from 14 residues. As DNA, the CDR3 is TGCGCCAGCAGCTTAGGCACAGGGGGAGAGACCCAGTACTCC. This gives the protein CASSLGTGGETQYS.

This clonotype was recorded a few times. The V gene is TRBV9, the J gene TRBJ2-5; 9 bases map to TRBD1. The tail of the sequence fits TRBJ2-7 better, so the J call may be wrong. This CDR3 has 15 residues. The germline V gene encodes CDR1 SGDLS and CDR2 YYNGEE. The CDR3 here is CASSTRDRVVDEQYF. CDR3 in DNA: TGTGCCAGCAGCACCCGGGACAGGGTGGTAGACGAGCAGTACTTC.

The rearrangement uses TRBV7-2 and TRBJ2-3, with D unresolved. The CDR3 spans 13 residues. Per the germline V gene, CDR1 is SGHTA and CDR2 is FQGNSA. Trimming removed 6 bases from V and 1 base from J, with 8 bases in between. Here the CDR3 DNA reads TGTGCCAGCAGAGCCGGACGCACAGATACGCAGTATTTT. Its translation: CASRAGRTDTQYF.

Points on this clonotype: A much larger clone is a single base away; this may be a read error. The CDR3 DNA reads TGTGCCAGCAGCATGGGCAGCTCCTACAATGAGCAGTTCTTC. It yields the protein CASSMGSSYNEQFF. The rearrangement links TRBV9 to TRBJ2-1, with unresolved D. Germline loops: CDR1 SGDLS, CDR2 YYNGEE. This CDR3 region has 14 residues. The V and J ends lost 4 bases and 0 bases respectively, with 8 bases between them.

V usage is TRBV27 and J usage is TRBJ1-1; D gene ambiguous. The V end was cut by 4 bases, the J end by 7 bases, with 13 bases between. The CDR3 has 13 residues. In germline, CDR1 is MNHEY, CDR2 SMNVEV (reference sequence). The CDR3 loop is CASSYTFRNEAFF. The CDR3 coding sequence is TGTGCCAGCAGTTACACTTTTAGGAATGAAGCTTTCTTT.

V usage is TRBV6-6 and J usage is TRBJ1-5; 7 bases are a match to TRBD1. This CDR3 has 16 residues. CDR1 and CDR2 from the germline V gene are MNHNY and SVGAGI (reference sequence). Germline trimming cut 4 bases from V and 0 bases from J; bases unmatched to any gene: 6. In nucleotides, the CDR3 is TGTGCCAGCAGTTCCGACAGGGTTGGTAGCAATCAGCCCCAGCATTTT. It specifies CASSSDRVGSNQPQHF.

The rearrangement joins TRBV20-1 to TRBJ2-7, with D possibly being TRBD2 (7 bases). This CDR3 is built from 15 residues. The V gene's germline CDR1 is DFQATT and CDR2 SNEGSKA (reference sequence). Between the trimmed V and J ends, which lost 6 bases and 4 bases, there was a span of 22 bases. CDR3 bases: TGCAGTGCCCACAAGGGAGGGGGGGGACAATACGAGCAGTACTTC. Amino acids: CSAHKGGGGQYEQYF.

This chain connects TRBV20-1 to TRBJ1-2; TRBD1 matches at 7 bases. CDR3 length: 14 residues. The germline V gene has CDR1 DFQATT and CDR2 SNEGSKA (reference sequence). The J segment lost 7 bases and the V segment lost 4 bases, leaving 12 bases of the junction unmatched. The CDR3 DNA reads TGCAGTGCTACCCCAGACAGGGATTATTCTGGCTACACCTTC. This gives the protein CSATPDRDYSGYTF.

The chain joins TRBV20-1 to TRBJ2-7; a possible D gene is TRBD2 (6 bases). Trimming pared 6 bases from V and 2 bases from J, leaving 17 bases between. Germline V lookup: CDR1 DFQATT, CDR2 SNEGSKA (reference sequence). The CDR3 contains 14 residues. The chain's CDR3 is CSASRRDLTYEQYF. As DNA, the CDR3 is TGCAGTGCAAGCAGGCGGGACCTAACCTACGAGCAGTACTTC.

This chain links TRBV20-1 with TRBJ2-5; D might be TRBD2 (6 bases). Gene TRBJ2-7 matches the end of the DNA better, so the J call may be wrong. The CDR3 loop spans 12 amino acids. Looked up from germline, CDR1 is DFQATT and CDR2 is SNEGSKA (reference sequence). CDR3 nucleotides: TGCAGTGCTAGAGGACTAGAAGCCGAGCAGTACTTC. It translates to CSARGLEAEQYF.

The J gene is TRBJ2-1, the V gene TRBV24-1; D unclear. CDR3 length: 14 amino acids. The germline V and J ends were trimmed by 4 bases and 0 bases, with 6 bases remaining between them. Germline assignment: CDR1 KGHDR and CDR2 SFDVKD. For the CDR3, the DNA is TGTGCCACCAGTGACCAAAGCTCCTACAATGAGCAGTTCTTC. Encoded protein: CATSDQSSYNEQFF.

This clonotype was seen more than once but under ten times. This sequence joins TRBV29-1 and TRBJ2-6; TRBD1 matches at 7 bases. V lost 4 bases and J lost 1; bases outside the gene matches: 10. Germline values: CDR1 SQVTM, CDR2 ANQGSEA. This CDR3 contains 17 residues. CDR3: CSVGDRLLGSGANVLTF. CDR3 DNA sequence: TGCAGCGTTGGGGACAGACTCTTGGGATCTGGGGCCAACGTCCTGACTTTC.

The CDR3 sequence: CASSLSGTPRANEQFF. The CDR3 nucleotides are TGCGCCAGCAGCCTATCCGGGACCCCGAGGGCCAATGAGCAGTTCTTC. The chain joins TRBV5-1 to TRBJ2-1; D is tentatively TRBD1 or TRBD2 (5 bases each). CDR1 SGHRS and CDR2 YFSETQ come from the germline V gene. V was shortened by 4 bases and J by 6 bases, with 20 bases between the two germline ends. The CDR3 length is 16 residues.

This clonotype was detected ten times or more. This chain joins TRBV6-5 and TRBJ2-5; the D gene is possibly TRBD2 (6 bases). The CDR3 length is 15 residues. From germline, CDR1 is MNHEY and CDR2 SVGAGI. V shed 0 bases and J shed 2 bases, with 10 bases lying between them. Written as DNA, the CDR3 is TGTGCCAGCAGTTACTCCCACGGGGGACAAGAGACCCAGTACTTC. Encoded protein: CASSYSHGGQETQYF.

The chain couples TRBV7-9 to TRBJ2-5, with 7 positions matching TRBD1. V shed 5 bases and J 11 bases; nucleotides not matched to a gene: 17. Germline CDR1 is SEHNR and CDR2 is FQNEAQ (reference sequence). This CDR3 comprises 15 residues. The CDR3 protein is CASSPPGQQKNEQYF. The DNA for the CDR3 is TGTGCCAGCAGCCCACCGGGACAGCAGAAAAATGAGCAGTACTTC.

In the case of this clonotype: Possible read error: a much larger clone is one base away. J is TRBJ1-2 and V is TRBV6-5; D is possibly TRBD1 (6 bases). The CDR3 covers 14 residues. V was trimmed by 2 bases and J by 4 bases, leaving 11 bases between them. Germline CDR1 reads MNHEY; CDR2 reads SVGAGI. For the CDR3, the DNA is TGTGCCAGCAGTTACGCGACAGGTTTCTATGGCTACACCTTC. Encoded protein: CASSYATGFYGYTF.

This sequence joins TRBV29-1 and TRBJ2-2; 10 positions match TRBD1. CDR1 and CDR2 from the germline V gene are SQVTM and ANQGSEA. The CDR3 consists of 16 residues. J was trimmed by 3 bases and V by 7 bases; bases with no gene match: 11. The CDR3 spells CSAKTGGIPYTGELFF. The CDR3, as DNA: TGCAGCGCCAAGACAGGGGGCATTCCTTACACCGGGGAGCTGTTTTTT.

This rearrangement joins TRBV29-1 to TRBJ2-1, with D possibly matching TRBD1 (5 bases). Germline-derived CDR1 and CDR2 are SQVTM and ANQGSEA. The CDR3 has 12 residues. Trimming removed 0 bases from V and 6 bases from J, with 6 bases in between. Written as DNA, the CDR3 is TGCAGCGTTGAAGACACAGGCAATGAGCAGTTCTTC. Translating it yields CSVEDTGNEQFF.